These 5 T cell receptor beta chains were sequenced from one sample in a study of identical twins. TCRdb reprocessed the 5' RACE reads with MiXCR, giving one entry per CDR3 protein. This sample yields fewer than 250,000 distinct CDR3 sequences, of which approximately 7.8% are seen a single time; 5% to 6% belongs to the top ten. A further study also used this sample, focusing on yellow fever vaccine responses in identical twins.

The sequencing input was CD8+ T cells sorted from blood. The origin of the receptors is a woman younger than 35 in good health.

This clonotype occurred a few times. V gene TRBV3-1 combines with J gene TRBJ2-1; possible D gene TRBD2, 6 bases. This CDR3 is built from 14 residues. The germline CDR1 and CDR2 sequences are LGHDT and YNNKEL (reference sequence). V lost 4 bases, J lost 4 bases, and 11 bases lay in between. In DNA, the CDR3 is TGTGCCAGCAGCCCTGGCCTAGCGTACAATGAGCAGTTCTTC. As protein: CASSPGLAYNEQFF.

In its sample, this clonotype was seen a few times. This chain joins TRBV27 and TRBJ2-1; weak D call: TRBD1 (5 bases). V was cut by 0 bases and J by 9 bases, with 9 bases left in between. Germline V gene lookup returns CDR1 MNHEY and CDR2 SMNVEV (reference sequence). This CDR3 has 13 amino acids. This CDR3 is CASSLSGPPEQFF. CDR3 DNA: TGTGCCAGCAGTTTATCGGGGCCCCCTGAGCAGTTCTTC.

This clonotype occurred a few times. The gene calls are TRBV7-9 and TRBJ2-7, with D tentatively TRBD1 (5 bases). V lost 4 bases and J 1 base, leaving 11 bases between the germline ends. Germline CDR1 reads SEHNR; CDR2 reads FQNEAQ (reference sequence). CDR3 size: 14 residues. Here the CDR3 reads CASSSLTVSYEQYV. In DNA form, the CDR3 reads TGTGCCAGCAGCTCCCTGACAGTGTCCTACGAGCAGTACGTC.

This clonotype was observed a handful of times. CDR3 loop: CASSLWSGDRSYGYTF. DNA for the CDR3: TGCGCCAGCAGCTTGTGGTCCGGGGACAGAAGCTATGGCTACACCTTC. V usage is TRBV5-1 and J usage is TRBJ1-2; 7 nucleotides line up with TRBD1. The ends lost 1 base at V and 4 bases at J; junction bases unmatched: 10. Germline CDR1 reads SGHRS; CDR2 reads YFSETQ. The CDR3 has 16 amino acids.

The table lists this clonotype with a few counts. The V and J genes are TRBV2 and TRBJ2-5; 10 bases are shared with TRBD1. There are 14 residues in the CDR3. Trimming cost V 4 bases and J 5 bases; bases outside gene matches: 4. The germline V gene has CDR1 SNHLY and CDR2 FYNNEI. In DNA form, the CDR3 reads TGTGCCAGCAGTGTTGACAGGGGGCATGAGACCCAGTACTTC. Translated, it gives CASSVDRGHETQYF.